This T cell receptor beta chain is drawn from a study of metastatic and nonmetastatic thyroid tumors. Study-level background: Malignant thyroid and benign thyroid patients provided blood and tumor or nodule tissue whose repertoires were compared. Notes on the study in general: It was reported that TCR beta diversity was significantly higher in malignant thyroid tumors than benign nodules, in blood and tumor.

Treatment of any kind had been given to no patient before thyroid surgery. Original processing methods: The study's classifier, a distant-metastasis tool for papillary thyroid cancer, was built using CDR3 differences across clinicopathological groups. From the PCR reads, TCRdb re-called clones with MiXCR. The V and J calls, along with clone size, are taken from TCRdb and not from the paper's own processing. The sample holds around 15,000 clones, around a third seen once. This clone was counted many times. Its cognate antigen is unknown. This CDR3 comprises 14 residues. The germline V gene has CDR1 SGHVS and CDR2 FQNEAQ. Trimming pared 3 bases from V and 5 bases from J, leaving 13 bases between.

This TCR derives from a male donor with papillary thyroid cancer or a benign thyroid nodule (not recorded which). Some clones in this sample may be carry-over from other donors' samples. The specimen sequenced was tumor tissue. The V call is TRBV7-8, the J call TRBJ1-2, with D possibly matching TRBD1 (5 bases). The CDR3 DNA follows: TGTGCCAGCAGCTTCGGGGCTGCTGGGTATGGCTACACCTTC. Encoded protein: CASSFGAAGYGYTF. The full variable domain, with the rest looked up from reference TRBV7-8 and TRBJ1-2, is GAGVSQSPRYKVAKRGQDVALRCDPISGHVSLFWYQQALGQGPEFLTYFQNEAQLDKSGLPSDRFFAERPEGSVSTLKIQRTQQEDSAVYLCASSFGAAGYGYTFGSGTRLTVV.